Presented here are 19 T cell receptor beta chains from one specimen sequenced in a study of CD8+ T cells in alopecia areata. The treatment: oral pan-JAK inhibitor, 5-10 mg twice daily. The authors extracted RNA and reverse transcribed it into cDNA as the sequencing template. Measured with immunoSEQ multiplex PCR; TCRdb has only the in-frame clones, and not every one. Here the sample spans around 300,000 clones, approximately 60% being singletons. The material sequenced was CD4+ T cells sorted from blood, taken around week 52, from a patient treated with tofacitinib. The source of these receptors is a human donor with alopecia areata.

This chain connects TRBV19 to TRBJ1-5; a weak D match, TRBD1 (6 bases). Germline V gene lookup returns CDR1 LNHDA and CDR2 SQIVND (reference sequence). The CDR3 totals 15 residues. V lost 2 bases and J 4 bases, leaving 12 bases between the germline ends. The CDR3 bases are TGTGCCAGTAGTATATCTGGGACAAGGAATCAGCCCCAGCATTTT. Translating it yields CASSISGTRNQPQHF.

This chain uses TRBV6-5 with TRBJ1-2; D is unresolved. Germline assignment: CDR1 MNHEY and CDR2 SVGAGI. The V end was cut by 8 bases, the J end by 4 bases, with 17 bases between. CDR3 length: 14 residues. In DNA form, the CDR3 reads TGTGCCAGCGCCCAAACGGGGAAAGGCTATGGCTACACCTTC. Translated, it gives CASAQTGKGYGYTF.

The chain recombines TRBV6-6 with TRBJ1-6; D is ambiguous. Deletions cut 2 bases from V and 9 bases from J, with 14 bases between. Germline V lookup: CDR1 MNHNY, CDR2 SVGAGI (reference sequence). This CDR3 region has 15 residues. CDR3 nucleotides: TGTGCCAGCAGTTACAACGTCGGCGCAGGTTCACCCCTCCACTTT. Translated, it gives CASSYNVGAGSPLHF.

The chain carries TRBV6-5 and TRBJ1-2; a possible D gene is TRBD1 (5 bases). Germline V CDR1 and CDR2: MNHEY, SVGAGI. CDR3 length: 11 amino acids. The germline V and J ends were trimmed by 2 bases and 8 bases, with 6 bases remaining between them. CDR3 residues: CASSYKGGYTF. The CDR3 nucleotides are TGTGCCAGCAGTTACAAGGGGGGCTACACCTTC.

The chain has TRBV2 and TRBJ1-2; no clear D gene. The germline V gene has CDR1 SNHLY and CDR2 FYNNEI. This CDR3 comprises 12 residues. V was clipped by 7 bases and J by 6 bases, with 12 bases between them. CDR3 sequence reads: CASNQGNDGYTF. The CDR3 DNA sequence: TGTGCCAGCAACCAAGGAAACGATGGCTACACCTTC.

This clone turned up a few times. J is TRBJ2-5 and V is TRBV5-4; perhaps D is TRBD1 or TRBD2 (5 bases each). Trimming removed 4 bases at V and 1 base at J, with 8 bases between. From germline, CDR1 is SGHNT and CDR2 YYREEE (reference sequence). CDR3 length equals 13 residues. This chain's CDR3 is CASSPGTQETQYF. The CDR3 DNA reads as TGTGCCAGCAGCCCCGGGACCCAAGAGACCCAGTACTTC. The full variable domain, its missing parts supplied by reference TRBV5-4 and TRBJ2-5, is ETGVTQSPTHLIKTRGQQVTLRCSSQSGHNTVSWYQQALGQGPQFIFQYYREEENGRGNFPPRFSGLQFPNYSSELNVNALELDDSALYLCASSPGTQETQYFGPGTRLLVL.

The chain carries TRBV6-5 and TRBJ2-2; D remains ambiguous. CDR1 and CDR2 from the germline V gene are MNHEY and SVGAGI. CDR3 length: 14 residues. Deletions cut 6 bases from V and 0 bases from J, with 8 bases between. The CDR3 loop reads CASSLGTNTGELFF. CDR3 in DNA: TGTGCCAGCAGCCTAGGGACGAACACCGGGGAGCTGTTTTTT.

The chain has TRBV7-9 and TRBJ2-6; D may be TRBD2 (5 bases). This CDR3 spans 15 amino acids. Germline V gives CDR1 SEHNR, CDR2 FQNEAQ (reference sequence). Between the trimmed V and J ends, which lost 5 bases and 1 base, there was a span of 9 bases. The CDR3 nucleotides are TGTGCCAGCAGCCGGCCGGGGTCTGGGGCCAACGTCCTGACTTTC. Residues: CASSRPGSGANVLTF.

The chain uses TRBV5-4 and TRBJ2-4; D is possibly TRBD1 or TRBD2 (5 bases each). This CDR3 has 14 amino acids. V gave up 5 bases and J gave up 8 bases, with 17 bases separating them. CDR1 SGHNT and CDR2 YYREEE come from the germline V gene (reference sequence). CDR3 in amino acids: CASRRELEGDIQYF. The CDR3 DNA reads TGTGCCAGCAGGAGGGAACTCGAAGGGGACATTCAGTACTTC.

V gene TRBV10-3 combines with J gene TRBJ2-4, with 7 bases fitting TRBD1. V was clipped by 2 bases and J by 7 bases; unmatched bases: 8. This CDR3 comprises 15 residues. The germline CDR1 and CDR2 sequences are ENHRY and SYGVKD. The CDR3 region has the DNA TGTGCCATCAGTGAGGGGAGACAGGGCTTTAACATTCAGTACTTC. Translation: CAISEGRQGFNIQYF.

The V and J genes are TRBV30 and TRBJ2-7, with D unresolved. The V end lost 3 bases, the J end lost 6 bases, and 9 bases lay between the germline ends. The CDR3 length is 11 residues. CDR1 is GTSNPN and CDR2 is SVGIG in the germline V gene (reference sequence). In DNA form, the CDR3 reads TGTGCCTGGAGGCAGGAAGGCGAGCAGTACTTC. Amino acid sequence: CAWRQEGEQYF.

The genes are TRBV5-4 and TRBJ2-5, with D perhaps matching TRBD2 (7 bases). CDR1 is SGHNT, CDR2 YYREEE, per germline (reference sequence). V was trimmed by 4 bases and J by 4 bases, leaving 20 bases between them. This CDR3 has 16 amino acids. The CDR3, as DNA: TGTGCCAGCAGCGCCGACGTTAGGGGGGGTCCAGAGACCCAGTACTTC. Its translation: CASSADVRGGPETQYF.

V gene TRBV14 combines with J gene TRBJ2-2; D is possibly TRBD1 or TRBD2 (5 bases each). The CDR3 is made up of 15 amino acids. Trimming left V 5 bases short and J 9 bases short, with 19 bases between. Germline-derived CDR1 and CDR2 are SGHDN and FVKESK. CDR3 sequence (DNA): TGTGCCAGCAGCAAAGTCGGGACGGGCCTGCGGGAGCTGTTTTTT. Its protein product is CASSKVGTGLRELFF.

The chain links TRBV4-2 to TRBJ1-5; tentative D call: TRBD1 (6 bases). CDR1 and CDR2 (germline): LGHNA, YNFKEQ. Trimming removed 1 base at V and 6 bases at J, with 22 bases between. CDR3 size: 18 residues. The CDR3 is CASSQGIDRTVWSQPQHF. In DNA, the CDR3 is TGTGCCAGCAGCCAAGGAATAGATAGGACAGTCTGGAGTCAGCCCCAGCATTTT.

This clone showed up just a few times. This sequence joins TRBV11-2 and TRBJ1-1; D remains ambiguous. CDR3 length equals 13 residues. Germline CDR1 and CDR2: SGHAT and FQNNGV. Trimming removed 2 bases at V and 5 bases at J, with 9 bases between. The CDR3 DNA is TGTGCCAGCAGCTTACCGCGAAAGACTGAAGCTTTCTTT. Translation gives CASSLPRKTEAFF.

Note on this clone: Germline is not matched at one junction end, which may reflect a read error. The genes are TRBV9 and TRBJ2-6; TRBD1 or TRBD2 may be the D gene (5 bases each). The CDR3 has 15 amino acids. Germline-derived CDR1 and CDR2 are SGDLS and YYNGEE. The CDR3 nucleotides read TGTGCCGGCAGCGTTGGGGGAACTGGGGCCAACGTCCTGACTTTC. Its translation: CAGSVGGTGANVLTF.

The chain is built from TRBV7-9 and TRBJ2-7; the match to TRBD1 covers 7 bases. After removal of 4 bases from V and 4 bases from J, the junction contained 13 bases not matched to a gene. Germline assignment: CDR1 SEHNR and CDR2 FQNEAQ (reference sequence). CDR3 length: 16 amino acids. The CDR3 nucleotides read TGTGCCAGCAGCTCCCCGGCCAAAGGGGGCATATACGAGCAGTACTTC. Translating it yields CASSSPAKGGIYEQYF.

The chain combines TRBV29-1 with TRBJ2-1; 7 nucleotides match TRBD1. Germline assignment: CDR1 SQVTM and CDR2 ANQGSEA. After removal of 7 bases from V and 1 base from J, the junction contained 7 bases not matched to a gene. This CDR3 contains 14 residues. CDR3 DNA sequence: TGCAGCGGCCGTCGACAGGGTTCCTACAATGAGCAGTTCTTC. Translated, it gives CSGRRQGSYNEQFF.

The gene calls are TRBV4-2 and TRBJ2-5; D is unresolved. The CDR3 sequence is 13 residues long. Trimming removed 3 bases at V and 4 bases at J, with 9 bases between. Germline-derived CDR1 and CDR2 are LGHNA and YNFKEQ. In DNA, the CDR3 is TGTGCCAGCAGCCAGGGCGAGTCAGAGACCCAGTACTTC. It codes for CASSQGESETQYF.